Below, 10 T cell receptor beta chains from the same sample are listed, as sequenced in a study of OX40 agonist ivuxolimab in advanced cancers. Sequencing was performed with immunoSEQ multiplex PCR; in TCRdb, only in-frame clones are kept and a portion is missing. The profile covers under 45,000 clones, with around three quarters appearing a single time and roughly 18% taken by the ten largest. Sequencing was performed on CD4+ or CD8+ T cells sorted from blood, taken in a trial of the OX40 agonist ivuxolimab. These receptors came from an adult with an advanced solid tumor such as melanoma, head and neck, liver or kidney cancer.

J is TRBJ2-5 and V is TRBV5-4, with D unclear. The germline gives CDR1 SGHNT, CDR2 YYREEE (reference sequence). Trimming took 4 bases from V and 5 from J, leaving 12 bases between them. This CDR3 is built from 13 residues. The DNA of the CDR3 is TGTGCCAGCAGCCCCCGGCAGGTGGAGACCCAGTACTTC. Its protein product is CASSPRQVETQYF.

This sequence joins TRBV28 and TRBJ1-3; D is ambiguous. The germline V gene has CDR1 MDHEN and CDR2 SYDVKM. The CDR3 is 15 amino acids. The V end lost 7 bases, the J end lost 0 bases, and 13 bases lay between the germline ends. The CDR3: CASTLGGLSGNTIYF. The CDR3 region has the DNA TGTGCCAGCACCCTTGGCGGTCTCTCTGGAAACACCATATATTTT.

The J gene is TRBJ2-2, the V gene TRBV15; 12 nucleotides line up with TRBD2. CDR3 length: 20 amino acids. V lost 2 bases and J lost 6; bases outside the gene matches: 16. Germline assignment: CDR1 LNHNV and CDR2 YYDKDF (reference sequence). The CDR3 DNA follows: TGTGCCACCAGCAGATACACCCCCGCTAGCGGGGGGGCCAAGGCCGGGGAGCTGTTTTTT. Amino acid sequence: CATSRYTPASGGAKAGELFF.

This sequence joins TRBV9 and TRBJ2-5; no clear D. The CDR3 sequence is 13 residues long. V dropped 0 bases and J dropped 3 bases, with 6 bases sitting between them. CDR1 SGDLS and CDR2 YYNGEE come from the germline V gene. CDR3 residues: CASSVAREETQYF. The CDR3 bases are TGTGCCAGCAGCGTAGCTCGGGAAGAGACCCAGTACTTC.

This rearrangement joins TRBV5-1 to TRBJ2-3; 9 positions agree with TRBD2. CDR3 length: 18 residues. Germline V gene sequence: CDR1 SGHRS, CDR2 YFSETQ. The V segment lost 4 bases and the J segment 3 bases; nucleotides outside the gene matches: 15. CDR3 coding DNA: TGCGCCAGCAGCCTCCAAGCGGGGGGCCGAGGTAGGACAGATACGCAGTATTTT. This gives the protein CASSLQAGGRGRTDTQYF.

The V call is TRBV2, the J call TRBJ2-3; 8 bases agree with TRBD1. The CDR3 loop spans 14 amino acids. The V and J ends lost 6 bases and 0 bases, in that order; junction bases with no gene match: 2. Germline V lookup: CDR1 SNHLY, CDR2 FYNNEI. CDR3 sequence: CASRWTGSTDTQYF. The CDR3 DNA follows: TGTGCCAGCAGATGGACAGGGAGCACAGATACGCAGTATTTT. Full variable domain (remainder filled in from reference TRBV2 and TRBJ2-3): EPEVTQTPSHQVTQMGQEVILRCVPISNHLYFYWYRQILGQKVEFLVSFYNNEISEKSEIFDDQFSVERPDGSNFTLKIRSTKLEDSAMYFCASRWTGSTDTQYFGPGTRLTVL.

This chain uses TRBV5-8 with TRBJ1-1; D is undetermined. Per the germline V gene, CDR1 is SGHTS and CDR2 is YDEGEE. The V and J ends lost 0 bases and 5 bases respectively, with 5 bases between them. The CDR3 loop spans 12 amino acids. The CDR3 loop is CASSLVGTEAFF. In nucleotides, the CDR3 is TGTGCCAGCAGCTTGGTTGGGACTGAAGCTTTCTTT.

This chain links TRBV28 with TRBJ2-7, with TRBD1 as a possible D gene (5 bases). Deletions cut 6 bases from V and 2 bases from J, with 5 bases between. The germline V gene has CDR1 MDHEN and CDR2 SYDVKM. CDR3 length: 11 residues. CDR3 residues: CASSRAYEQYF. In DNA form, the CDR3 reads TGTGCCAGCAGCAGGGCCTACGAGCAGTACTTC.

A few counts support this clone. CDR3 region: CASSSSRGPLREQYF. CDR3 DNA sequence: TGTGCCAGCAGTTCCAGCAGGGGCCCCCTACGCGAGCAGTACTTC. V and J are TRBV6-5 and TRBJ2-7; D may be TRBD1 (6 bases). Per germline, CDR1 MNHEY and CDR2 SVGAGI. With 4 bases removed from V and 6 bases from J, the gap between germline ends came to 19 bases. The CDR3 consists of 15 residues.

This clone was detected only a few times. The chain carries TRBV2 and TRBJ1-1, with D possibly being TRBD1 (5 bases). This CDR3 is 14 amino acids long. Germline loops: CDR1 SNHLY, CDR2 FYNNEI. Trimming took 3 bases from V and 4 from J, leaving 12 bases between them. CDR3 in amino acids: CASSDRQYGTEAFF. The CDR3 DNA reads TGTGCCAGCAGTGATCGACAGTATGGCACTGAAGCTTTCTTT. The whole variable domain, filled in from reference TRBV2 and TRBJ1-1, reads EPEVTQTPSHQVTQMGQEVILRCVPISNHLYFYWYRQILGQKVEFLVSFYNNEISEKSEIFDDQFSVERPDGSNFTLKIRSTKLEDSAMYFCASSDRQYGTEAFFGQGTRLTVV.